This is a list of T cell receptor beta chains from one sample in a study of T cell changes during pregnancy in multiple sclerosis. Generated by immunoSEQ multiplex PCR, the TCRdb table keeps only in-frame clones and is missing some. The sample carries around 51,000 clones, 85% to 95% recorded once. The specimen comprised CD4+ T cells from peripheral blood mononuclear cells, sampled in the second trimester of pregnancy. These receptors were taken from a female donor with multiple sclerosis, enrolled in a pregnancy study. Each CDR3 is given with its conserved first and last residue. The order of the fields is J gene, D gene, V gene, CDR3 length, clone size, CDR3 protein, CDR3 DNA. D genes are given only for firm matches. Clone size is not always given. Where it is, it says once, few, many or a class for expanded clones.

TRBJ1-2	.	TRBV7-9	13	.	CASSLAINYGYTF	TGTGCCAGCAGCTTAGCAATAAACTATGGCTACACCTTC
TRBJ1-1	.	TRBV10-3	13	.	CAIRDPGYTEAFF	TGTGCCATCAGAGACCCGGGATACACTGAAGCTTTCTTT
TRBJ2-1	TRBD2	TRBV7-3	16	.	CASSFRGGLPYNEQFF	TGTGCCAGCAGCTTTCGGGGGGGGTTGCCCTACAATGAGCAGTTCTTC
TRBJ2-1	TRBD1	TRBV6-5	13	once	CASSYYRGGEQFF	TGTGCCAGCAGTTACTACAGGGGCGGTGAGCAGTTCTTC
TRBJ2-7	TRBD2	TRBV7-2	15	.	CASSFGGTSGDEQYF	TGTGCCAGCAGCTTTGGAGGGACTAGCGGAGACGAGCAGTACTTC
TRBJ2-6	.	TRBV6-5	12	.	CATSSGANVLTF	TGTGCCACCTCCTCTGGGGCCAACGTCCTGACTTTC
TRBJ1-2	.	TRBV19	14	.	CASSIAGLEGGYTF	TGTGCCAGTAGTATAGCCGGGTTAGAAGGCGGCTACACCTTC
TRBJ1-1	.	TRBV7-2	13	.	CASSLVAPTEAFF	TGTGCCAGCAGCTTAGTGGCACCCACTGAAGCTTTCTTT
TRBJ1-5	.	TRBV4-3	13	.	CASSLRGGQPQHF	TGCGCCAGCAGCCTCAGGGGCGGGCAGCCCCAGCATTTT
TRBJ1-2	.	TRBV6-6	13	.	CASSSDLDYGYTF	TGTGCCAGCAGTTCCGACTTGGATTATGGCTACACCTTC
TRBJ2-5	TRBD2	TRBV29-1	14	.	CSVGPAGVQETQYF	TGCAGCGTTGGGCCAGCGGGGGTGCAAGAGACCCAGTACTTC
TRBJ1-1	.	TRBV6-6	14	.	CASSYGGGPTEAFF	TGTGCCAGCAGTTACGGGGGGGGGCCAACTGAAGCTTTCTTT
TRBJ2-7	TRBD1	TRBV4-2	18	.	CASSQFHGGQGVSYEQYF	TGTGCCAGCAGCCAGTTTCATGGAGGACAGGGCGTCTCCTACGAGCAGTACTTC
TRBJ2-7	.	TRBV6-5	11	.	CASKSSYEQYF	TGTGCCAGTAAGAGCTCCTACGAGCAGTACTTC
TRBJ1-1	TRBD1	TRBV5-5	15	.	CASSAGTGRNTEAFF	TGTGCCAGCAGCGCCGGGACAGGGCGGAACACTGAAGCTTTCTTT
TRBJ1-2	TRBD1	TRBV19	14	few	CASSRPGTGFGYTF	TGTGCCAGTAGTCGTCCCGGGACAGGGTTTGGCTACACCTTC
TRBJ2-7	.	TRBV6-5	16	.	CASSYARTDTLREQYF	TGTGCCAGCAGTTACGCACGGACAGATACTCTACGGGAGCAGTACTTC
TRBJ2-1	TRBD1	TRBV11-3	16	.	CASSPRGQLSYNEQFF	TGTGCCAGCAGCCCCCGGGGACAGCTATCCTACAATGAGCAGTTCTTC
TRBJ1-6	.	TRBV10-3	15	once	CAISDGQSYNSPLHF	TGTGCCATCAGTGATGGGCAGAGTTATAATTCACCCCTCCACTTT
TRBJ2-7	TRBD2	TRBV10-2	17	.	CASRGLSGGAPSYEQYF	TGCGCCAGCCGGGGGTTGAGCGGGGGCGCTCCCTCCTACGAGCAGTACTTC
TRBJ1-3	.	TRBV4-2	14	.	CASSQEGVGNTIYF	TGTGCCAGCAGCCAAGAAGGGGTTGGAAACACCATATATTTT
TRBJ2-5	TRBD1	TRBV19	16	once	CASSSWTGSYQETQYF	TGTGCCAGTAGTTCCTGGACAGGATCGTACCAAGAGACCCAGTACTTC
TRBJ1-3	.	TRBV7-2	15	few	CASSLVAGAGNTIYF	TGTGCCAGCAGCTTAGTGGCAGGGGCTGGAAACACCATATATTTT
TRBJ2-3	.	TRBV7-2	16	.	CASSLTLPMAGRTQYF	TGTGCCAGCAGCCTTACCCTCCCCATGGCGGGGCGAACTCAGTATTTT
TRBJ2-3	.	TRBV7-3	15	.	CASSTTFGTRDTQYF	TGTGCCAGCAGCACAACTTTCGGGACTCGAGATACGCAGTATTTT
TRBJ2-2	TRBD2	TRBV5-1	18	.	CASSLVGAGGPGTGELFF	TGCGCCAGCAGCTTGGTTGGCGCGGGGGGGCCCGGCACCGGGGAGCTGTTTTTT
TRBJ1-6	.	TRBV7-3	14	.	CASSSRLAGSPLHF	TGTGCCAGCAGCTCCAGACTTGCTGGTTCACCCCTCCACTTT
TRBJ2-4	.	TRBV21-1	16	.	CASSKRTVAQENIQYF	TGTGCCAGCAGCAAACGTACGGTTGCGCAGGAAAACATTCAGTACTTC
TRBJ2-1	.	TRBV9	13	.	CASSADIYNEQFF	TGTGCCAGCAGCGCGGACATCTACAATGAGCAGTTCTTC
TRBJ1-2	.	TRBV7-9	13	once	CASSPRGDYGYTF	TGTGCCAGCAGCCCCAGGGGAGACTATGGCTACACCTTC
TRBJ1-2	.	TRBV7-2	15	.	CASSPDISFNYGYTF	TGTGCCAGCAGCCCGGACATCTCCTTTAACTATGGCTACACCTTC
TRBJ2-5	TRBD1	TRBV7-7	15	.	CASSLDRGTSETQYF	TGTGCTAGCAGCCTAGACAGGGGGACATCAGAGACCCAGTACTTC
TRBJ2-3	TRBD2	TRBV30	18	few	CAWSVPRLAGGLRDTQYF	TGTGCCTGGAGTGTTCCCCGCCTAGCGGGGGGGCTGAGAGATACGCAGTATTTT
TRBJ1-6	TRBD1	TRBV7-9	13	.	CASSFDRDLFLHF	TGTGCCAGCAGCTTTGACAGGGATTTGTTCCTCCACTTT
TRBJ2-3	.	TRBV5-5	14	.	CASMLDSSTDTQYF	TGTGCCAGCATGCTAGATTCTAGCACAGATACGCAGTATTTT
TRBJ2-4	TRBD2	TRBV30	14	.	CASLIAGAKNIQYF	TGTGCCTCCTTAATAGCGGGTGCCAAAAACATTCAGTACTTC
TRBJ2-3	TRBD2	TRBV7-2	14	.	CASSSSGLTDTQYF	TGTGCCAGCAGCTCTAGCGGCCTCACAGATACGCAGTATTTT
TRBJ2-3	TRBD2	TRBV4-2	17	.	CASSHGTSGGPTDTQYF	TGTGCCAGCAGCCACGGGACTAGCGGGGGACCCACAGATACGCAGTATTTT
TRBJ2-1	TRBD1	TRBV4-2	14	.	CASSQGQGVNEQFF	TGTGCCAGCAGCCAAGGACAGGGGGTCAATGAGCAGTTCTTC
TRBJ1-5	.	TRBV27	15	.	CASPPRRYSNQPQHF	TGTGCCAGCCCTCCGAGGAGGTATAGCAATCAGCCCCAGCATTTT
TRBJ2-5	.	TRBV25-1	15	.	CASSEFRQGKGTQYF	TGTGCCAGCAGTGAATTTAGGCAGGGGAAAGGGACCCAGTACTTC
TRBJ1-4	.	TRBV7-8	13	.	CASSSTGREKLFF	TGTGCCAGCAGCTCGACGGGTCGGGAAAAACTGTTTTTT
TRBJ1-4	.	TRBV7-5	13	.	CVCFRGKGEKLFF	TGTGTCTGTTTTAGAGGGAAAGGTGAAAAACTGTTTTTT
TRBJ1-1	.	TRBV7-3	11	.	CASSLTTGAFF	TGTGCCAGCAGCTTAACAACCGGAGCTTTCTTT
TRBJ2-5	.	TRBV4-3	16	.	CASSQEIVKAGASMYF	TGCGCCAGCAGCCAAGAAATCGTGAAGGCGGGGGCTTCAATGTACTTC
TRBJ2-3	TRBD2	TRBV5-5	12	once	CASSSTSATQYF	TGTGCCAGCAGTTCTACTAGCGCTACGCAGTATTTT
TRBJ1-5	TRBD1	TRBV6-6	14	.	CASSSDRVNQPQHF	TGTGCCAGCAGCTCAGACAGGGTCAATCAGCCCCAGCATTTT
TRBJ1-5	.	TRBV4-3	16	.	CASSQDRFGVRGPQHF	TGCGCCAGCAGCCAAGATCGTTTCGGAGTTAGGGGGCCCCAGCATTTT
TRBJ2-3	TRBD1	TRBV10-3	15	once	CAISESDRYTDTQYF	TGTGCCATCAGTGAGTCGGACAGGTACACAGATACGCAGTATTTT
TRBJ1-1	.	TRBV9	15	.	CASSVGNRDFGEAFF	TGTGCCAGCAGCGTAGGCAACAGGGATTTTGGTGAAGCTTTCTTT
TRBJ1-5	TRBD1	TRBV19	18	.	CASSIGDRAGYSNQPQHF	TGTGCCAGTAGTATTGGGGACAGGGCTGGGTATAGCAATCAGCCCCAGCATTTT
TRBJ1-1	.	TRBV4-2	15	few	CASSQDRQGGTEAFF	TGTGCCAGCAGCCAAGACAGGCAGGGAGGAACTGAAGCTTTCTTT
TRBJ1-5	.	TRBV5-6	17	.	CASSLGQARLRNQPQHF	TGTGCCAGCAGCTTGGGACAGGCCCGGTTAAGGAATCAGCCCCAGCATTTT
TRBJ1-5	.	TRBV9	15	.	CASSVGPDIHQPQHF	TGTGCCAGCAGCGTAGGACCGGACATACATCAGCCCCAGCATTTT
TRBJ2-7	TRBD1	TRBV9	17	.	CASSQRPYGGQGNEQYF	TGTGCCAGCAGCCAACGACCCTATGGGGGACAGGGTAACGAGCAGTACTTC
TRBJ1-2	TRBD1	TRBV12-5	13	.	CASPLTGKYGYTF	TGTGCTAGCCCCCTGACAGGGAAGTATGGCTACACCTTC